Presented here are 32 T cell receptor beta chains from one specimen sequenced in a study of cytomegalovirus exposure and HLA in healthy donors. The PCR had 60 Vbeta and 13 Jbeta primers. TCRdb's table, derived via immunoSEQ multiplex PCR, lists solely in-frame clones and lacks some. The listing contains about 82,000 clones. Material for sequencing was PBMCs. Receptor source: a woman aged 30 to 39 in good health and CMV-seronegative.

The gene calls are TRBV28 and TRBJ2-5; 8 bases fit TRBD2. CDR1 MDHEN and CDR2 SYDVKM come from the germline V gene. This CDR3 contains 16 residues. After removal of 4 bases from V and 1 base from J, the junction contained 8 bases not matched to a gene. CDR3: CASSYRTSSPQETQYF. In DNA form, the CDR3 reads TGTGCCAGCAGTTATCGGACTAGCAGCCCCCAAGAGACCCAGTACTTC.

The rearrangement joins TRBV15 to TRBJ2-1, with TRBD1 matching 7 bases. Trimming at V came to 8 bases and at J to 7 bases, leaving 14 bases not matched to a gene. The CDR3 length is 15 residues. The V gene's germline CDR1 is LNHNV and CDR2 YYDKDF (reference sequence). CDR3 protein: CATGPGQPVVNEQFF. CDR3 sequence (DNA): TGTGCCACCGGTCCGGGACAGCCGGTTGTTAATGAGCAGTTCTTC.

In nucleotides, the CDR3 is TGCGCCAGCAGCTTAGGGGGACAGTCAAGATCACCCCTCCACTTT. Residues: CASSLGGQSRSPLHF. This chain uses TRBV5-1 with TRBJ1-6, with 7 bases lining up with TRBD1. There are 15 residues in the CDR3. CDR1 is SGHRS and CDR2 is YFSETQ in the germline V gene. Trimming took 2 bases from V and 10 from J; bases not matched to a gene: 9.

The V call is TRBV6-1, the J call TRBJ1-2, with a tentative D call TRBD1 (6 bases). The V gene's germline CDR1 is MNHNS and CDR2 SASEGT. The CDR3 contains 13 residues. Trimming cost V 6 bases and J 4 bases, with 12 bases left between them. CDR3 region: CASSQTGFYGYTF. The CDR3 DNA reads TGTGCCAGCAGCCAAACAGGGTTCTATGGCTACACCTTC.

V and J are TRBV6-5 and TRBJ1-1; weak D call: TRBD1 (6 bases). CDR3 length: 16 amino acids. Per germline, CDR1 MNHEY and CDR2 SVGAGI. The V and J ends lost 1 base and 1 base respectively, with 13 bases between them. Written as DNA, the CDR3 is TGTGCCAGCAGTTACTATCCGGGCAGGGGGAACACTGAAGCTTTCTTT. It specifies CASSYYPGRGNTEAFF.

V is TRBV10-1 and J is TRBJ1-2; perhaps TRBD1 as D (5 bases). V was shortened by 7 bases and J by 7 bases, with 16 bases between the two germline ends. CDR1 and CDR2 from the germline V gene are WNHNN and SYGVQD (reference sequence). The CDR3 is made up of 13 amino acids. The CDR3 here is CASKDMGGGGYTF. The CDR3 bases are TGCGCCAGCAAGGACATGGGAGGAGGTGGCTACACCTTC.

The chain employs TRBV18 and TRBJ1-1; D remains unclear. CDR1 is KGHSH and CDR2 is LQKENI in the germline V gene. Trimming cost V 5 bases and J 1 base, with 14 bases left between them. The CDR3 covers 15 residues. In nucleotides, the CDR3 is TGTGCCAGCTCAGTCACATACGGGAAGAACACTGAAGCTTTCTTT. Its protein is CASSVTYGKNTEAFF.

CDR3 amino acids: CASSPLEADTQYF. The CDR3 nucleotides are TGCGCCAGCAGCCCCTTGGAGGCAGATACGCAGTATTTT. V is TRBV4-1 and J is TRBJ2-3, with D perhaps matching TRBD2 (5 bases). The length of the CDR3 is 13 residues. The V end was cut by 4 bases, the J end by 4 bases, with 9 bases between. Germline CDR1 MGHRA, CDR2 YSYEKL.

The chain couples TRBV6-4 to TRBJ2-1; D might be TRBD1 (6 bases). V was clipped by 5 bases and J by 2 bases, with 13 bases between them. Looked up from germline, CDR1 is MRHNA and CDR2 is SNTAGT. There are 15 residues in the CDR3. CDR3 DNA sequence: TGTGCCAGCAGTACAGGGTCAAGCACCTACAATGAGCAGTTCTTC. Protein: CASSTGSSTYNEQFF.

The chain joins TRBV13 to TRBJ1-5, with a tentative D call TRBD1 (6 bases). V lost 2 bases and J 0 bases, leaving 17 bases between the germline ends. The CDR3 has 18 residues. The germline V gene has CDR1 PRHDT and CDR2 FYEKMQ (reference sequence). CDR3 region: CASSLPGAPMNSNQPQHF. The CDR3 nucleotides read TGTGCCAGCAGCTTACCAGGGGCCCCCATGAATAGCAATCAGCCCCAGCATTTT. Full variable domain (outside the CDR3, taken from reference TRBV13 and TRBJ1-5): AAGVIQSPRHLIKEKRETATLKCYPIPRHDTVYWYQQGPGQDPQFLISFYEKMQSDKGSIPDRFSAQQFSDYHSELNMSSLELGDSALYFCASSLPGAPMNSNQPQHFGDGTRLSIL.

The CDR3 DNA is TGTGCCTGTGGCAGGTCCAATGAGCAGTTCTTC. This translates into CACGRSNEQFF. The V call is TRBV30, the J call TRBJ2-1, with no clear D. Trimming took 6 bases from V and 6 from J, leaving 9 bases between them. Germline values: CDR1 GTSNPN, CDR2 SVGIG (reference sequence). CDR3 size: 11 residues.

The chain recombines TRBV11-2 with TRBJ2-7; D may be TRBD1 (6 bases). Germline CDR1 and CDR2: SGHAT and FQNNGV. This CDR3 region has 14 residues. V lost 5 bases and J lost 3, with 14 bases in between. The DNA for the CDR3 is TGTGCCAGCAGCCCCGGACAGCTTTTCTACGAGCAGTACTTC. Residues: CASSPGQLFYEQYF.

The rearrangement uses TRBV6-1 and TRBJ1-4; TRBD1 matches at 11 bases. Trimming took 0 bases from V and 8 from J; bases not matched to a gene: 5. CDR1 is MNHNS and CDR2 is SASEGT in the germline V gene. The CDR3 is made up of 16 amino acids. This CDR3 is CASSEARGTGGEKLFF. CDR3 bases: TGTGCCAGCAGTGAAGCGCGGGGGACAGGGGGGGAAAAACTGTTTTTT.

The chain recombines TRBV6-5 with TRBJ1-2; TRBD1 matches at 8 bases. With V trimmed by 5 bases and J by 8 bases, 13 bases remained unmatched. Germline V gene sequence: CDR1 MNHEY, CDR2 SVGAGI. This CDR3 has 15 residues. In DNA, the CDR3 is TGTGCCAGCAGTCCAAATCCAGGGGGCGAGGGAGGCTACACCTTC. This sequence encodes CASSPNPGGEGGYTF.

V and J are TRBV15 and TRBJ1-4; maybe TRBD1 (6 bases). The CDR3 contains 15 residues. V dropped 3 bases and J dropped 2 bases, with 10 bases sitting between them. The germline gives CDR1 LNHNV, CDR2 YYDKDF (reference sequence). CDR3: CATSSRDTTNEKLFF. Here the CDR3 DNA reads TGTGCCACCAGCAGCCGGGACACGACTAATGAAAAACTGTTTTTT.

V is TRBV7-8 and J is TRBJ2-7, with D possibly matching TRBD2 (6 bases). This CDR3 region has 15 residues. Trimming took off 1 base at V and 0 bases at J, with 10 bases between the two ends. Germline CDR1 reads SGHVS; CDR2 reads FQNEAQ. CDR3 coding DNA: TGTGCCAGCAGCTTAGAATGGACTAACTCCTACGAGCAGTACTTC. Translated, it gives CASSLEWTNSYEQYF.

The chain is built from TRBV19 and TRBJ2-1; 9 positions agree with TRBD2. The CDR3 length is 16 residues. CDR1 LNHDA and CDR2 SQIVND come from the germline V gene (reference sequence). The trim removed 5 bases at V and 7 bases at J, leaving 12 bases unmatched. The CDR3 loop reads CASSGPGTSRGNEQFF. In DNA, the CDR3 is TGTGCCAGTAGTGGGCCAGGGACTAGCAGGGGGAATGAGCAGTTCTTC.

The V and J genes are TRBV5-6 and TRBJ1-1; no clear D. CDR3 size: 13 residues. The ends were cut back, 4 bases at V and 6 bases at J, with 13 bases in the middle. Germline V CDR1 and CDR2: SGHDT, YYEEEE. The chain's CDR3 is CASSPQAGSEAFF. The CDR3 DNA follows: TGTGCCAGCAGCCCCCAGGCGGGTTCTGAAGCTTTCTTT.

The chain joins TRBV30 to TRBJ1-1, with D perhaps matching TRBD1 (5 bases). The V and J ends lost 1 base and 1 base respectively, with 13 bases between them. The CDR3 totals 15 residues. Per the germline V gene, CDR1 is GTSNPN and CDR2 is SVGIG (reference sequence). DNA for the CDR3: TGTGCCTGGAGTGGGGATAGGGGAAGGAACACTGAAGCTTTCTTT. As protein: CAWSGDRGRNTEAFF. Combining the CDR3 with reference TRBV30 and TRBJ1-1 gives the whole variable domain SQTIHQWPATLVQPVGSPLSLECTVEGTSNPNLYWYRQAAGRGLQLLFYSVGIGQISSEVPQNLSASRPQDRQFILSSKKLLLSDSGFYLCAWSGDRGRNTEAFFGQGTRLTVV.

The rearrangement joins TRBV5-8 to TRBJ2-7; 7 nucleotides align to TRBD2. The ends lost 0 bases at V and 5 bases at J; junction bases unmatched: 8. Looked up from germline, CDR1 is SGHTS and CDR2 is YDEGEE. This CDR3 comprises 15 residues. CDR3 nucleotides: TGTGCCAGCAGCTTGGATACTTTGGGAGGGGACGAGCAGTACTTC. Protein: CASSLDTLGGDEQYF.

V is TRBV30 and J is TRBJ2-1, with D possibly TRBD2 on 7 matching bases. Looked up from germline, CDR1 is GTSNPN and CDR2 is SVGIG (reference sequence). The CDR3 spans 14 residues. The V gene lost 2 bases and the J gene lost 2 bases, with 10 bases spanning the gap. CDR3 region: CAWSLRGPYNEQFF. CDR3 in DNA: TGTGCCTGGAGTTTGCGGGGGCCCTACAATGAGCAGTTCTTC. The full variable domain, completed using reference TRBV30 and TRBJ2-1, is SQTIHQWPATLVQPVGSPLSLECTVEGTSNPNLYWYRQAAGRGLQLLFYSVGIGQISSEVPQNLSASRPQDRQFILSSKKLLLSDSGFYLCAWSLRGPYNEQFFGPGTRLTVL.

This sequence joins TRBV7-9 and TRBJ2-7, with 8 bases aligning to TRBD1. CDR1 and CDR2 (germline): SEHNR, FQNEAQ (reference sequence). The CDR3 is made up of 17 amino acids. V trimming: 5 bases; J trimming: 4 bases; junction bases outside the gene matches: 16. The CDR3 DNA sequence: TGTGCCAGCAGCCACGCCCCTGGACAGGGAAGGGCATACGAGCAGTACTTC. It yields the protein CASSHAPGQGRAYEQYF. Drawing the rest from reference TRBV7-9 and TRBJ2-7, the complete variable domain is DTGVSQNPRHKITKRGQNVTFRCDPISEHNRLYWYRQTLGQGPEFLTYFQNEAQLEKSRLLSDRFSAERPKGSFSTLEIQRTEQGDSAMYLCASSHAPGQGRAYEQYFGPGTRLTVT.

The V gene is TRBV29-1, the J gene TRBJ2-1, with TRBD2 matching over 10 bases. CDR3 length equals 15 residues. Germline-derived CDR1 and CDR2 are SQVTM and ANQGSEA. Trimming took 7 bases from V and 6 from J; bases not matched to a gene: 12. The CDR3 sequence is CSGAKSGGAANEQFF. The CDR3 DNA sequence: TGCAGCGGTGCTAAGAGCGGGGGGGCAGCCAATGAGCAGTTCTTC.

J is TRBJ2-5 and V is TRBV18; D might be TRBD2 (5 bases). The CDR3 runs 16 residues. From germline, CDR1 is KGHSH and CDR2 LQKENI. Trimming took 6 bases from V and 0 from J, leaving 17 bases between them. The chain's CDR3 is CASSLNLGEYQETQYF. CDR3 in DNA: TGTGCCAGCTCTCTTAACCTCGGGGAGTACCAAGAGACCCAGTACTTC. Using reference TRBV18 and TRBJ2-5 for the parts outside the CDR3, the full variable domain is NAGVMQNPRHLVRRRGQEARLRCSPMKGHSHVYWYRQLPEEGLKFMVYLQKENIIDESGMPKERFSAEFPKEGPSILRIQQVVRGDSAAYFCASSLNLGEYQETQYFGPGTRLLVL.

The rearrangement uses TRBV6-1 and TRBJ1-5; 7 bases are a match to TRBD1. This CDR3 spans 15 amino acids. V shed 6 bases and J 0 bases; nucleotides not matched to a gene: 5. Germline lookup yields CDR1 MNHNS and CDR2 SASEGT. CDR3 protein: CASRKTGDSNQPQHF. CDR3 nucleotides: TGTGCCAGCAGGAAAACAGGGGATAGCAATCAGCCCCAGCATTTT.

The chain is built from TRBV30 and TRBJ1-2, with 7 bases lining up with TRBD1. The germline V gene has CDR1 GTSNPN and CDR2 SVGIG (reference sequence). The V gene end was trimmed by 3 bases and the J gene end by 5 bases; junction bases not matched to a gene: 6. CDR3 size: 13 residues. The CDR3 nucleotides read TGTGCCTGGAGGGACAGGTCCCTATATGGCTACACCTTC. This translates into CAWRDRSLYGYTF. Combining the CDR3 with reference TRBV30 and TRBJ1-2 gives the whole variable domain SQTIHQWPATLVQPVGSPLSLECTVEGTSNPNLYWYRQAAGRGLQLLFYSVGIGQISSEVPQNLSASRPQDRQFILSSKKLLLSDSGFYLCAWRDRSLYGYTFGSGTRLTVV.

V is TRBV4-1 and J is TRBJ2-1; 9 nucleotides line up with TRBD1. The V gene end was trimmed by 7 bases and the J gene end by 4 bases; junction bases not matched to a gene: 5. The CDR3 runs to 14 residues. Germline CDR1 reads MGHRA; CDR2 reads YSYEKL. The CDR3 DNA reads TGCGCCAGCACCCCGACAGGGGGTTACAATGAGCAGTTCTTC. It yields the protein CASTPTGGYNEQFF.

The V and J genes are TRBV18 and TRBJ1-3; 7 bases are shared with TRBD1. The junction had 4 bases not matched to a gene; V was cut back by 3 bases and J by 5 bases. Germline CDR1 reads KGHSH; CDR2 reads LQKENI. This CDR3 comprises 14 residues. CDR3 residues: CASSPPTGRNTIYF. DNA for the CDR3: TGTGCCAGCTCACCCCCGACAGGGAGAAACACCATATATTTT.

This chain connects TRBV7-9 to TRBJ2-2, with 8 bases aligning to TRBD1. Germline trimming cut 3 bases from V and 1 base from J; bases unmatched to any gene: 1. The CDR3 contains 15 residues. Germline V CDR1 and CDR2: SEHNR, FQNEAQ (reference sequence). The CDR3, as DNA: TGTGCCAGCAGCTTGGGACAGGAGAACACCGGGGAGCTGTTTTTT. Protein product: CASSLGQENTGELFF.

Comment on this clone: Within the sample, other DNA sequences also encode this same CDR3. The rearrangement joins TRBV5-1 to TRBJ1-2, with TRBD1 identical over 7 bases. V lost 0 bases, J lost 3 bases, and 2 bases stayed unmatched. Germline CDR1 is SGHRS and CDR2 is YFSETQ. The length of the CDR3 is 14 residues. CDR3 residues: CASSLGQGDYGYTF. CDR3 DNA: TGCGCCAGCAGCTTGGGACAGGGCGACTATGGCTACACCTTC.

Here the CDR3 DNA reads TGTGCCAGCAGTGGGGGACAGGGGGGGAACTATGGCTACACCTTC. Translated: CASSGGQGGNYGYTF. The V call is TRBV2, the J call TRBJ1-2, with 11 positions matching TRBD1. The CDR3 is 15 amino acids. V shed 4 bases and J 2 bases; nucleotides not matched to a gene: 3. From germline, CDR1 is SNHLY and CDR2 FYNNEI.

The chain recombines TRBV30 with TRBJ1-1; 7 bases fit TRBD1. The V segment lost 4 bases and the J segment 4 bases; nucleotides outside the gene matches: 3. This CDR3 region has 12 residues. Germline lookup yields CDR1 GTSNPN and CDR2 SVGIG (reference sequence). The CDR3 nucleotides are TGTGCCTGGACACAGGGGAGCACTGAAGCTTTCTTT. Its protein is CAWTQGSTEAFF.